Listed below are T cell receptor beta chains from one sample, sequenced in a study of technical replicates of blood from several donors. Method: immunoSEQ multiplex PCR; TCRdb's copy keeps in-frame clones and lacks some. The sample records about 100,000 clones, approximately 95% being singletons. Source material: T cells isolated from PBMCs. These receptors originate from a human donor in good health. Both conserved end residues are part of each CDR3. Each record gives: J gene, V gene, clone size, D gene, CDR3 protein, CDR3 DNA. A D gene is named only where the DNA matches it firmly. Size is stated for part of the rows, as once, few or many counts, or as a class when the clone is expanded.

j_gene: TRBJ1-1; v_gene: TRBV4-1; abundance: NA; d_gene: NA; CDR3aa: CASSHRSMNTEAFF; CDR3nt: TGCGCCAGCAGCCACAGGTCAATGAACACTGAAGCTTTCTTT
j_gene: TRBJ1-5; v_gene: TRBV18; abundance: NA; d_gene: NA; CDR3aa: CASSLPPGPAGQPQHF; CDR3nt: TGTGCCAGCTCCCTTCCCCCGGGACCGGCGGGACAGCCCCAGCATTTT
j_gene: TRBJ1-3; v_gene: TRBV11-2; abundance: NA; d_gene: NA; CDR3aa: CASSLVDSGNTIYF; CDR3nt: TGTGCCAGCAGCTTAGTAGACTCTGGAAACACCATATATTTT
j_gene: TRBJ1-1; v_gene: TRBV27; abundance: once; d_gene: NA; CDR3aa: CASRVPDLNTEAFF; CDR3nt: TGTGCCAGCAGGGTACCCGACTTGAACACTGAAGCTTTCTTT
j_gene: TRBJ2-3; v_gene: TRBV7-9; abundance: NA; d_gene: TRBD2; CDR3aa: CASSPTGTSRKTGTDTQYF; CDR3nt: TGTGCCAGCAGCCCGACTGGGACTAGCCGAAAGACCGGGACAGATACGCAGTATTTT
j_gene: TRBJ2-3; v_gene: TRBV29-1; abundance: NA; d_gene: TRBD2; CDR3aa: CSVEEVKRGRGYTQYF; CDR3nt: TGCAGCGTTGAAGAGGTCAAGCGGGGGAGAGGGTATACGCAGTATTTT
j_gene: TRBJ2-5; v_gene: TRBV4-2; abundance: once; d_gene: TRBD2; CDR3aa: CASSQSSGARETQYF; CDR3nt: TGTGCCAGCAGCCAATCTAGCGGGGCCCGGGAGACCCAGTACTTC
j_gene: TRBJ2-1; v_gene: TRBV6-5; abundance: NA; d_gene: TRBD2; CDR3aa: CASSYPASGPYNEQFF; CDR3nt: TGTGCCAGCAGTTACCCGGCTAGCGGTCCATACAATGAGCAGTTCTTC
j_gene: TRBJ1-2; v_gene: TRBV5-1; abundance: once; d_gene: NA; CDR3aa: CASSWAGGANYGYTF; CDR3nt: TGCGCCAGCAGCTGGGCGGGGGGGGCTAACTATGGCTACACCTTC
j_gene: TRBJ1-1; v_gene: TRBV6-6; abundance: NA; d_gene: NA; CDR3aa: CASSYSTTENTEAFF; CDR3nt: TGTGCCAGCAGTTACTCGACGACAGAGAACACTGAAGCTTTCTTT
j_gene: TRBJ2-5; v_gene: TRBV2; abundance: NA; d_gene: NA; CDR3aa: CASSEVSQETQYF; CDR3nt: TGTGCCAGCAGTGAAGTTAGCCAAGAGACCCAGTACTTC
j_gene: TRBJ2-1; v_gene: TRBV7-9; abundance: NA; d_gene: TRBD1; CDR3aa: CASPREGAMYNEQFF; CDR3nt: TGTGCCAGCCCTAGAGAGGGGGCGATGTACAATGAGCAGTTCTTC
j_gene: TRBJ1-2; v_gene: TRBV7-9; abundance: few; d_gene: NA; CDR3aa: CASSLRTAANYGYTF; CDR3nt: TGTGCCAGCAGCCTAAGGACAGCAGCTAACTATGGCTACACCTTC
j_gene: TRBJ2-2; v_gene: TRBV5-1; abundance: NA; d_gene: NA; CDR3aa: CASSLELGTGELFF; CDR3nt: TGCGCCAGCAGCTTGGAACTAGGGACCGGGGAGCTGTTTTTT
j_gene: TRBJ1-1; v_gene: TRBV7-8; abundance: NA; d_gene: TRBD1; CDR3aa: CASSSRGLSLNTEAFF; CDR3nt: TGTGCCAGCAGCTCCAGGGGGCTTTCGCTGAACACTGAAGCTTTCTTT
j_gene: TRBJ2-1; v_gene: TRBV29-1; abundance: NA; d_gene: TRBD1; CDR3aa: CSVEGGLRDRINEQFF; CDR3nt: TGCAGCGTTGAAGGGGGCCTCCGGGACAGGATCAATGAGCAGTTCTTC
j_gene: TRBJ2-7; v_gene: TRBV27; abundance: NA; d_gene: TRBD1; CDR3aa: CASMNLENSRDRGSYEQYF; CDR3nt: TGTGCCAGCATGAATCTTGAAAACAGCCGGGACAGGGGATCCTACGAGCAGTACTTC
j_gene: TRBJ2-7; v_gene: TRBV2; abundance: NA; d_gene: NA; CDR3aa: CASTRDYEQYF; CDR3nt: TGTGCCAGCACCAGGGATTACGAGCAGTACTTC
j_gene: TRBJ1-4; v_gene: TRBV28; abundance: NA; d_gene: NA; CDR3aa: CASTTTGKLFF; CDR3nt: TGTGCCAGCACCACGACGGGGAAACTGTTTTTT
j_gene: TRBJ2-7; v_gene: TRBV19; abundance: NA; d_gene: NA; CDR3aa: CASSPGHLYEQYF; CDR3nt: TGTGCCAGTAGTCCCGGACACCTCTACGAGCAGTACTTC
j_gene: TRBJ2-1; v_gene: TRBV11-3; abundance: NA; d_gene: TRBD2; CDR3aa: CASSLGAGGPSEQFF; CDR3nt: TGTGCCAGCAGCTTAGGGGCGGGAGGGCCCAGTGAGCAGTTCTTC
j_gene: TRBJ2-7; v_gene: TRBV19; abundance: NA; d_gene: TRBD2; CDR3aa: CASSIPGTSAYEQYF; CDR3nt: TGTGCCAGTAGTATTCCCGGGACTAGCGCCTACGAGCAGTACTTC
j_gene: TRBJ1-3; v_gene: TRBV10-3; abundance: NA; d_gene: NA; CDR3aa: CAIRSRSTADTNSSGNTIYF; CDR3nt: TGTGCCATCAGGAGCCGGTCGACAGCCGATACAAACTCCTCTGGAAACACCATATATTTT
j_gene: TRBJ1-1; v_gene: TRBV5-4; abundance: NA; d_gene: NA; CDR3aa: CASSAPLGQGDTEAFF; CDR3nt: TGTGCCAGCAGCGCCCCTCTGGGTCAGGGTGACACTGAAGCTTTCTTT
j_gene: TRBJ1-5; v_gene: TRBV2; abundance: NA; d_gene: TRBD1; CDR3aa: CASNRDSLQPQHF; CDR3nt: TGTGCCAGCAACCGGGACAGTCTCCAGCCCCAGCATTTT